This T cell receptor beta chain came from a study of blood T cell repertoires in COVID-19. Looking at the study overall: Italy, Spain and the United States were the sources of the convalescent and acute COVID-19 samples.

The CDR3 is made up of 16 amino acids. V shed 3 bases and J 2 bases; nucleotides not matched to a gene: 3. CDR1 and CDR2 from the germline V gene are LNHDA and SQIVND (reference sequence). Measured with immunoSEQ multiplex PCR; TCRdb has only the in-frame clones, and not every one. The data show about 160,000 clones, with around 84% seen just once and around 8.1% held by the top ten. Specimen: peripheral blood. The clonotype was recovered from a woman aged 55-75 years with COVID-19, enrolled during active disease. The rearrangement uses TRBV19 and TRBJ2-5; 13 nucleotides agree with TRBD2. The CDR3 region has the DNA TGTGCCAGTAGTATCGGGGGACTAGCGGGGCAAGAGACCCAGTACTTC. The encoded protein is CASSIGGLAGQETQYF.